Below are 4 T cell receptor beta chains sequenced from a single sample in a study of control samples from healthy donors and cancer patients. Libraries were prepared by immunoSEQ multiplex PCR; TCRdb keeps only in-frame clonotypes and omits some of them. Altogether approximately 140,000 clones are present, more than 85% being singletons, with the ten largest covering almost 6%. Sequencing was performed on blood. These TCRs come from a man between 18 and 35 years old in good health.

DNA for the CDR3: TGTGCCAGCAGCGTAAATCCGGGAGTAGGCTACGAGCAGTACTTC. Its protein is CASSVNPGVGYEQYF. This chain uses TRBV9 with TRBJ2-7, with D perhaps matching TRBD2 (6 bases). The CDR3 length is 15 residues. V was shortened by 1 base and J by 3 bases, with 14 bases between the two germline ends. The V gene's germline CDR1 is SGDLS and CDR2 YYNGEE.

The V gene is TRBV29-1, the J gene TRBJ1-4; D gene ambiguous. The CDR3 consists of 12 residues. V gave up 3 bases and J gave up 5 bases, with 7 bases separating them. CDR1 and CDR2 (germline): SQVTM, ANQGSEA. CDR3 nucleotides: TGCAGCGTTGATTCCGGGAATGAAAAACTGTTTTTT. Protein: CSVDSGNEKLFF. Based on the CDR3 plus reference TRBV29-1 and TRBJ1-4, the full variable domain is SAVISQKPSRDICQRGTSLTIQCQVDSQVTMMFWYRQQPGQSLTLIATANQGSEATYESGFVIDKFPISRPNLTFSTLTVSNMSPEDSSIYLCSVDSGNEKLFFGSGTQLSVL.

The J gene is TRBJ1-1, the V gene TRBV7-9; possibly TRBD1 for D (5 bases). Germline CDR1 is SEHNR and CDR2 is FQNEAQ (reference sequence). The ends were cut back, 1 base at V and 0 bases at J, with 9 bases in the middle. The CDR3 is 15 amino acids. The DNA for the CDR3 is TGTGCCAGCAGCTTAGTCACAGGTATGAACACTGAAGCTTTCTTT. This sequence encodes CASSLVTGMNTEAFF.

The genes are TRBV9 and TRBJ2-1, with 8 positions matching TRBD2. The CDR3 extends over 17 amino acids. The germline gives CDR1 SGDLS, CDR2 YYNGEE. V lost 3 bases, J lost 8 bases, and 16 bases stayed unmatched. The chain's CDR3 is CASSGPGTRYPPDEQFF. Written as DNA, the CDR3 is TGTGCCAGCAGCGGCCCCGGGACTAGATATCCCCCCGATGAGCAGTTCTTC.